A single sample is the source of the 26 T cell receptor beta chains below, sequenced in a study of control samples from healthy donors and cancer patients. The table came from immunoSEQ multiplex PCR; TCRdb's copy has only in-frame clones and leaves some out. The repertoire holds roughly 130,000 clones, with 75% to 95% as singletons. Sample: blood. The receptors derive from a man between 18 and 29 years old in good health.

Remarks on this clone: Other DNA sequences in the sample encode the same CDR3. This chain links TRBV9 with TRBJ2-2; no clear D. There are 13 residues in the CDR3. Trimming shortened V by 0 bases and J by 4 bases, and 4 bases separated the two germline ends. Germline V gene lookup returns CDR1 SGDLS and CDR2 YYNGEE. The CDR3 sequence is CASSVGSTGELFF. The CDR3 DNA follows: TGTGCCAGCAGCGTAGGTTCCACCGGGGAGCTGTTTTTT.

This clone was seen a few times. The rearrangement uses TRBV10-2 and TRBJ2-7; D might be TRBD2 (5 bases). Germline CDR1 and CDR2: WSHSY and SAAADI. This CDR3 has 13 residues. Trimming stripped 1 base from V and 6 bases from J, with 10 bases between. Here the CDR3 reads CASSELKEGEQYF. CDR3 DNA sequence: TGCGCCAGCAGTGAGTTAAAAGAGGGCGAGCAGTACTTC.

The chain has TRBV7-2 and TRBJ2-1; perhaps D is TRBD1 or TRBD2 (6 bases each). V was cut by 6 bases and J by 4 bases, with 16 bases left in between. Germline V lookup: CDR1 SGHTA, CDR2 FQGNSA. This CDR3 spans 15 amino acids. CDR3 amino acids: CASSYGGGVYNEQFF. Written as DNA, the CDR3 is TGTGCCAGCAGTTACGGGGGCGGGGTTTACAATGAGCAGTTCTTC.

This rearrangement joins TRBV30 to TRBJ2-2, with 10 bases identical to TRBD1. This CDR3 has 14 amino acids. Per the germline V gene, CDR1 is GTSNPN and CDR2 is SVGIG (reference sequence). V gave up 4 bases and J gave up 6 bases; unmatched junction bases: 5. CDR3 sequence reads: CAWTGTGVAGELFF. In nucleotides, the CDR3 is TGTGCCTGGACGGGGACAGGGGTAGCCGGGGAGCTGTTTTTT.

This chain links TRBV5-1 with TRBJ2-7; no firm D call. V shed 0 bases and J shed 3 bases, with 7 bases lying between them. Germline CDR1 and CDR2: SGHRS and YFSETQ. The CDR3 totals 13 residues. The CDR3 region has the DNA TGCGCCAGCAGCTTGGGGGTACGCTACGAGCAGTACTTC. Translation: CASSLGVRYEQYF. The full variable domain, its missing parts supplied by reference TRBV5-1 and TRBJ2-7, is KAGVTQTPRYLIKTRGQQVTLSCSPISGHRSVSWYQQTPGQGLQFLFEYFSETQRNKGNFPGRFSGRQFSNSRSEMNVSTLELGDSALYLCASSLGVRYEQYFGPGTRLTVT.

V gene TRBV7-2 combines with J gene TRBJ2-1; 12 bases align to TRBD2. V was pared by 3 bases and J by 4 bases, with 7 bases of the junction left unmatched. This CDR3 comprises 17 residues. The germline gives CDR1 SGHTA, CDR2 FQGNSA. The CDR3 coding sequence is TGTGCCAGCAGCTTGGGTCTCCTAGCGGGGGGGTACAATGAGCAGTTCTTC. Encoded protein: CASSLGLLAGGYNEQFF. The variable domain in full, with the rest retrieved from reference TRBV7-2 and TRBJ2-1, is GAGVSQSPSNKVTEKGKDVELRCDPISGHTALYWYRQSLGQGLEFLIYFQGNSAPDKSGLPSDRFSAERTGGSVSTLTIQRTQQEDSAVYLCASSLGLLAGGYNEQFFGPGTRLTVL.

This chain links TRBV7-2 with TRBJ2-1, with TRBD2 as a possible D gene (5 bases). Germline V gene lookup returns CDR1 SGHTA and CDR2 FQGNSA. V lost 7 bases, J lost 2 bases, and 18 bases lay in between. The CDR3 loop spans 16 amino acids. The CDR3 is CASNVGADVAYNEQFF. The CDR3 DNA is TGTGCCAGCAACGTGGGAGCGGATGTCGCCTACAATGAGCAGTTCTTC. The full variable domain, its missing parts supplied by reference TRBV7-2 and TRBJ2-1, is GAGVSQSPSNKVTEKGKDVELRCDPISGHTALYWYRQSLGQGLEFLIYFQGNSAPDKSGLPSDRFSAERTGGSVSTLTIQRTQQEDSAVYLCASNVGADVAYNEQFFGPGTRLTVL.

This chain links TRBV6-6 with TRBJ2-2, with 8 bases that match TRBD1. CDR1 is MNHNY and CDR2 is SVGAGI in the germline V gene (reference sequence). This CDR3 comprises 15 residues. The J segment lost 6 bases and the V segment lost 5 bases, leaving 8 bases of the junction unmatched. CDR3 bases: TGTGCCAGCAGTGGACAGACAGGGGCCCCCGGGGAGCTGTTTTTT. Protein product: CASSGQTGAPGELFF.

The rearrangement uses TRBV7-9 and TRBJ1-1; D is possibly TRBD1 (6 bases). This CDR3 is 15 amino acids long. The V and J ends lost 5 bases and 0 bases respectively, with 13 bases between them. Germline values: CDR1 SEHNR, CDR2 FQNEAQ (reference sequence). CDR3 residues: CASSGAGAVNTEAFF. The DNA of the CDR3 is TGTGCCAGCAGCGGAGCGGGGGCCGTGAACACTGAAGCTTTCTTT.

The V gene is TRBV27, the J gene TRBJ2-7; 7 positions agree with TRBD2. This CDR3 region has 13 residues. Germline V lookup: CDR1 MNHEY, CDR2 SMNVEV (reference sequence). J was trimmed by 4 bases and V by 5 bases; bases with no gene match: 5. CDR3 sequence (DNA): TGTGCCAGCAGTCTCCGGGACTATTACGAGCAGTACTTC. The encoded protein is CASSLRDYYEQYF.

The chain joins TRBV6-2 or TRBV6-3 to TRBJ1-6; a possible D gene is TRBD1 (6 bases). The CDR3 sequence is 14 residues long. The V and J ends lost 2 bases and 6 bases respectively, with 8 bases between them. The germline gives CDR1 MNHEY, CDR2 SVGEGT. The CDR3 loop is CASSYGRGNSPLHF. Here the CDR3 DNA reads TGTGCCAGCAGTTACGGCAGGGGTAATTCACCCCTCCACTTT.

The chain employs TRBV10-2 and TRBJ2-3, with no clear D. The V gene lost 7 bases and the J gene lost 1 base, with 3 bases spanning the gap. CDR1 and CDR2 from the germline V gene are WSHSY and SAAADI. CDR3 length: 11 amino acids. The CDR3 sequence: CASMGTDTQYF. DNA for the CDR3: TGCGCCAGCATGGGCACAGATACGCAGTATTTT.

The chain has TRBV29-1 and TRBJ1-2; no clear D. Per the germline V gene, CDR1 is SQVTM and CDR2 is ANQGSEA. V shed 5 bases and J shed 0 bases, with 13 bases lying between them. The CDR3 is 14 residues long. As DNA, the CDR3 is TGCAGCGTTCCTGCGAATTTAGCTAACTATGGCTACACCTTC. Translation: CSVPANLANYGYTF.

This clone came up once. The chain is built from TRBV15 and TRBJ2-1; 9 positions agree with TRBD1. Germline V gene data show CDR1 as LNHNV and CDR2 as YYDKDF (reference sequence). Trimming at V came to 3 bases and at J to 3 bases, leaving 3 bases not matched to a gene. The CDR3 totals 15 residues. CDR3 amino acids: CATSSGQGYYNEQFF. The CDR3 DNA reads as TGTGCCACCAGCAGCGGACAGGGGTACTACAATGAGCAGTTCTTC. The variable domain in full, with the rest retrieved from reference TRBV15 and TRBJ2-1, is DAMVIQNPRYQVTQFGKPVTLSCSQTLNHNVMYWYQQKSSQAPKLLFHYYDKDFNNEADTPDNFQSRRPNTSFCFLDIRSPGLGDTAMYLCATSSGQGYYNEQFFGPGTRLTVL.

The gene calls are TRBV2 and TRBJ2-2; 7 bases match TRBD2. The germline CDR1 and CDR2 sequences are SNHLY and FYNNEI. This CDR3 region has 15 residues. J lost 5 bases, V lost 4 bases, and 7 bases had no gene match. As DNA, the CDR3 is TGTGCCAGCAGTGGGCGGGAGTTAGGGACCGGGGAGCTGTTTTTT. It encodes CASSGRELGTGELFF.

The chain uses TRBV2 and TRBJ1-1, with D unresolved. The CDR3 contains 14 residues. V lost 8 bases and J lost 0, with 13 bases in between. Germline CDR1 SNHLY, CDR2 FYNNEI. In nucleotides, the CDR3 is TGTGCCAGCGCGCACACAGACTTGAACACTGAAGCTTTCTTT. Amino acid sequence: CASAHTDLNTEAFF.

The rearrangement uses TRBV30 and TRBJ1-5; D perhaps matches TRBD1 (5 bases). This CDR3 is 17 amino acids long. Trimming left V 2 bases short and J 3 bases short, with 20 bases between. Germline V gene data show CDR1 as GTSNPN and CDR2 as SVGIG (reference sequence). The CDR3 DNA follows: TGTGCCTGGAGTCCCGCAGGGCATAACTGGAACAATCAGCCCCAGCATTTT. It encodes CAWSPAGHNWNNQPQHF.

The chain couples TRBV29-1 to TRBJ2-1; 11 nucleotides line up with TRBD2. CDR1 SQVTM and CDR2 ANQGSEA come from the germline V gene. The CDR3 has 18 residues. Trimming at V came to 7 bases and at J to 0 bases, leaving 14 bases not matched to a gene. CDR3 loop: CSATGTSGVSSSYNEQFF. DNA of the CDR3: TGCAGCGCCACCGGGACTAGCGGTGTCTCGAGCTCCTACAATGAGCAGTTCTTC.

The chain joins TRBV28 to TRBJ2-5, with TRBD2 matching 9 bases. The CDR3 has 18 amino acids. Germline V gives CDR1 MDHEN, CDR2 SYDVKM. The trim removed 6 bases at V and 2 bases at J, leaving 16 bases unmatched. The DNA for the CDR3 is TGTGCCAGCAGCGGATGGGATTTGGGCGGGGGGGATCAAGAGACCCAGTACTTC. Translated, it gives CASSGWDLGGGDQETQYF. The complete variable domain, with remaining parts taken from reference TRBV28 and TRBJ2-5, reads DVKVTQSSRYLVKRTGEKVFLECVQDMDHENMFWYRQDPGLGLRLIYFSYDVKMKEKGDIPEGYSVSREKKERFSLILESASTNQTSMYLCASSGWDLGGGDQETQYFGPGTRLLVL.

The chain is built from TRBV3-1 (or the pseudogene TRBV3-2) and TRBJ2-1; 7 bases are a match to TRBD2. The germline V gene has CDR1 LGHDT and CDR2 YNNKEL (reference sequence). The CDR3 extends over 13 amino acids. V was clipped by 4 bases and J by 4 bases; unmatched bases: 1. The CDR3 loop reads CASSLGGYNEQFF. As DNA, the CDR3 is TGTGCCAGCAGCCTGGGGGGGTACAATGAGCAGTTCTTC.

The chain couples TRBV28 to TRBJ2-7; D uncertain. The length of the CDR3 is 11 residues. Trimming removed 6 bases at V and 3 bases at J, with 6 bases between. Per germline, CDR1 MDHEN and CDR2 SYDVKM. CDR3 coding DNA: TGTGCCAGCAGGGATTACTACGAGCAGTACTTC. Amino acid sequence: CASRDYYEQYF.

This clone was recorded only once. This chain connects TRBV18 to TRBJ2-1, with D possibly called TRBD1 or TRBD2 (5 bases each). Trimming left V 3 bases short and J 2 bases short, with 8 bases between. CDR3 length: 14 amino acids. Germline loops: CDR1 KGHSH, CDR2 LQKENI. CDR3 sequence: CASSPGRTYNEQFF. The CDR3 DNA sequence: TGTGCCAGCTCACCGGGACGGACCTACAATGAGCAGTTCTTC.

This clone has a handful of counts. The chain combines TRBV28 with TRBJ1-2, with 9 nucleotides matching TRBD1. The length of the CDR3 is 15 residues. Trimming cost V 6 bases and J 8 bases; bases outside gene matches: 13. Germline CDR1 is MDHEN and CDR2 is SYDVKM. In DNA form, the CDR3 reads TGTGCCAGCAGGATCATGGGGGCAACAGGGGGCGGCTACACCTTC. This gives the protein CASRIMGATGGGYTF.

The V and J genes are TRBV7-2 and TRBJ2-6, with 8 nucleotides matching TRBD1. This CDR3 is 17 amino acids long. Germline trimming cut 5 bases from V and 1 base from J; bases unmatched to any gene: 7. CDR1 and CDR2 from the germline V gene are SGHTA and FQGNSA. This chain's CDR3 is CASSQGALGSGANVLTF. The DNA of the CDR3 is TGTGCCAGCAGCCAGGGGGCGCTGGGGTCTGGGGCCAACGTCCTGACTTTC.

This clone was found a few times. The rearrangement links TRBV5-6 to TRBJ2-1, with TRBD2 matching 8 bases. This CDR3 region has 15 residues. Germline V CDR1 and CDR2: SGHDT, YYEEEE. Trimming took 0 bases from V and 6 from J; bases not matched to a gene: 5. As DNA, the CDR3 is TGTGCCAGCAGCTTGGGAGACGGGAGGGCCAATGAGCAGTTCTTC. It is translated as CASSLGDGRANEQFF. The complete variable domain, with remaining parts taken from reference TRBV5-6 and TRBJ2-1, reads DAGVTQSPTHLIKTRGQQVTLRCSPKSGHDTVSWYQQALGQGPQFIFQYYEEEERQRGNFPDRFSGHQFPNYSSELNVNALLLGDSALYLCASSLGDGRANEQFFGPGTRLTVL.

This chain joins TRBV7-3 and TRBJ1-2; 11 bases fit TRBD1. The CDR3 has 14 amino acids. The germline V gene has CDR1 SGHTA and CDR2 FQGTGA. The V gene end was trimmed by 5 bases and the J gene end by 5 bases; junction bases not matched to a gene: 4. The chain's CDR3 is CASSRGQGAYGYTF. The CDR3 coding sequence is TGTGCCAGCAGCCGTGGACAGGGGGCGTATGGCTACACCTTC.